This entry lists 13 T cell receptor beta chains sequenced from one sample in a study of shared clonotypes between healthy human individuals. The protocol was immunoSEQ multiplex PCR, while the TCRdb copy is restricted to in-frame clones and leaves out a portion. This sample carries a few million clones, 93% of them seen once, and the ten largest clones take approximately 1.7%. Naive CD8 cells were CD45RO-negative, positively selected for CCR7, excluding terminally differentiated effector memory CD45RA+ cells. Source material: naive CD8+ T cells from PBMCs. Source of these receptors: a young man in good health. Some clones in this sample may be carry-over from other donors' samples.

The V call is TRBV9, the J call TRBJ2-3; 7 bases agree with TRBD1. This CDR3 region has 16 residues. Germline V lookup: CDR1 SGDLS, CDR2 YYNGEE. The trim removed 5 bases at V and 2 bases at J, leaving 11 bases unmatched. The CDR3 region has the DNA TGTGCCAGCAGTCCGACCCGGGACAGCTTCACAGATACGCAGTATTTT. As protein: CASSPTRDSFTDTQYF.

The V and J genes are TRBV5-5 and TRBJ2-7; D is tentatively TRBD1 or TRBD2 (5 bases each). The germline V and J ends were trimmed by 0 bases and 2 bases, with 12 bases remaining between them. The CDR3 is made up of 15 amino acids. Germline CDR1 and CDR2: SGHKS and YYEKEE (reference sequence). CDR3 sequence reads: CASSLVSGPAYEQYF. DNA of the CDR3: TGTGCCAGCAGCTTGGTTTCGGGACCGGCCTACGAGCAGTACTTC.

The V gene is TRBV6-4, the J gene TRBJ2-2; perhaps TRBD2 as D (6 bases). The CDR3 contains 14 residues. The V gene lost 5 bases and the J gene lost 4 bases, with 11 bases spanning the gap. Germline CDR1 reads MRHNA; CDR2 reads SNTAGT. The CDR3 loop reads CASSYGTLTGELFF. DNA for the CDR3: TGTGCCAGCAGTTACGGGACTCTCACCGGGGAGCTGTTTTTT.

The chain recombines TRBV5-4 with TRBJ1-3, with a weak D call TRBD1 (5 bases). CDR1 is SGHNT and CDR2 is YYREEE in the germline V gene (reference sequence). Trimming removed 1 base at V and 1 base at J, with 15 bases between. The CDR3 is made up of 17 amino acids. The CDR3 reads CASSLHHDSKSGNTIYF. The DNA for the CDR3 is TGTGCCAGCAGCTTGCACCATGACAGCAAGTCTGGAAACACCATATATTTT.

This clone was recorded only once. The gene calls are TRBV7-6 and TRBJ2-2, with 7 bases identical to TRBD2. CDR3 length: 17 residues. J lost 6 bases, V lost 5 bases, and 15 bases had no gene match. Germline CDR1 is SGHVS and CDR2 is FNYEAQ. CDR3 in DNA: TGTGCCAGCAGCCCCTGGCCGGCTAGCGGAGAGCCCGGGGAGCTGTTTTTT. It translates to CASSPWPASGEPGELFF.

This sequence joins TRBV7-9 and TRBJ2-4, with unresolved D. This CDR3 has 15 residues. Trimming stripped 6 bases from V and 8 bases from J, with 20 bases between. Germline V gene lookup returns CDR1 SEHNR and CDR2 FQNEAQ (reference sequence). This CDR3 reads CASRRLIPPIDIQYF. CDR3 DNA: TGTGCCAGCAGGCGACTTATCCCACCGATTGACATTCAGTACTTC.

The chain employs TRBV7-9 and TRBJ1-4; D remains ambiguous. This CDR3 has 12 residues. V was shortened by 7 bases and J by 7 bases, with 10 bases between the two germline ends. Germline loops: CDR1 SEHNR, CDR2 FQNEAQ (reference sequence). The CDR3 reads CASTIEPEKLFF. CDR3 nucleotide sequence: TGTGCCAGCACCATTGAGCCTGAAAAACTGTTTTTT.

The CDR3 DNA reads as TGTGCCAGCAGTCCTACAGGGACCTACGAGCAGTACTTC. This codes for CASSPTGTYEQYF. The chain couples TRBV28 to TRBJ2-7, with TRBD1 as a possible D gene (6 bases). Germline V gene sequence: CDR1 MDHEN, CDR2 SYDVKM. V shed 5 bases and J shed 2 bases, with 10 bases lying between them. This CDR3 spans 13 amino acids.

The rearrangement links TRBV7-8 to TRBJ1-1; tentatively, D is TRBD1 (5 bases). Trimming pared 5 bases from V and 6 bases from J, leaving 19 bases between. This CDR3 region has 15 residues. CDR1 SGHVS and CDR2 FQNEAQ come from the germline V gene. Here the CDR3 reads CASSPSPTVLAEAFF. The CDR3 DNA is TGTGCCAGCAGCCCATCCCCGACAGTTCTGGCTGAAGCTTTCTTT.

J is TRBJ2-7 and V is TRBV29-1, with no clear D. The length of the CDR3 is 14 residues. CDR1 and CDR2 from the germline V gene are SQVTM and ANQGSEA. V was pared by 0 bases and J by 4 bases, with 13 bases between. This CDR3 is CSVEDTRAHYEQYF. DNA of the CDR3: TGCAGCGTTGAAGATACAAGGGCACATTACGAGCAGTACTTC.

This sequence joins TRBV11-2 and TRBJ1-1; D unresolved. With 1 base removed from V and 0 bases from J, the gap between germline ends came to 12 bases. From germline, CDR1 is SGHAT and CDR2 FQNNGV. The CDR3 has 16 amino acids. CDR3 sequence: CASSLVPSGLNTEAFF. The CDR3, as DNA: TGTGCCAGCAGCTTAGTGCCCTCCGGACTGAACACTGAAGCTTTCTTT.

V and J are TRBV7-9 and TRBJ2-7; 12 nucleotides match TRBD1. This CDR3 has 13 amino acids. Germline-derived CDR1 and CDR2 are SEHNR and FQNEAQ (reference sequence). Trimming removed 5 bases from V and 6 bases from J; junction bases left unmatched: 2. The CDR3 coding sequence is TGTGCCAGCAGCGGGACAGGGGGCGCCGAGCAGTACTTC. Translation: CASSGTGGAEQYF.

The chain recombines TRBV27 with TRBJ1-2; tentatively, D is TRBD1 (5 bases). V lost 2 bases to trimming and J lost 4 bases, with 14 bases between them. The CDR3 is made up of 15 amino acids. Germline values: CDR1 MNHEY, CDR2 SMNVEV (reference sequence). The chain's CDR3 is CASSLTGTDSYGYTF. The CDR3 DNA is TGTGCCAGCAGTTTAACAGGAACCGACTCCTATGGCTACACCTTC.